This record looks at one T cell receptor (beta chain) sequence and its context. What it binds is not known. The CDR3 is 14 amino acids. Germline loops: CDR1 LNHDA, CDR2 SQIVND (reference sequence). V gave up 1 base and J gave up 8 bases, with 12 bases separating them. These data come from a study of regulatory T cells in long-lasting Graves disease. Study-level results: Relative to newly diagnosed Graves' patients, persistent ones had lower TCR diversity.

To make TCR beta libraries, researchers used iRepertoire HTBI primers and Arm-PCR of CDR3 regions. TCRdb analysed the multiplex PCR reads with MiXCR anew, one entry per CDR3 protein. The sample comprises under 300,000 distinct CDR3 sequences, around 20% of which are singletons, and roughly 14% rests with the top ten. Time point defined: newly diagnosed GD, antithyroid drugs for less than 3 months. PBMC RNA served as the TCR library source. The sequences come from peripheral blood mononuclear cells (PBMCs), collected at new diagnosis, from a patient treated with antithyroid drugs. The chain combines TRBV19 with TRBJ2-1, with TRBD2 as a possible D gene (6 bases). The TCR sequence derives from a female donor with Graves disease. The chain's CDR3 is CASSIAGGSDEQFF. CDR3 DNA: TGTGCCAGTAGTATAGCCGGGGGTAGCGATGAGCAGTTCTTC.